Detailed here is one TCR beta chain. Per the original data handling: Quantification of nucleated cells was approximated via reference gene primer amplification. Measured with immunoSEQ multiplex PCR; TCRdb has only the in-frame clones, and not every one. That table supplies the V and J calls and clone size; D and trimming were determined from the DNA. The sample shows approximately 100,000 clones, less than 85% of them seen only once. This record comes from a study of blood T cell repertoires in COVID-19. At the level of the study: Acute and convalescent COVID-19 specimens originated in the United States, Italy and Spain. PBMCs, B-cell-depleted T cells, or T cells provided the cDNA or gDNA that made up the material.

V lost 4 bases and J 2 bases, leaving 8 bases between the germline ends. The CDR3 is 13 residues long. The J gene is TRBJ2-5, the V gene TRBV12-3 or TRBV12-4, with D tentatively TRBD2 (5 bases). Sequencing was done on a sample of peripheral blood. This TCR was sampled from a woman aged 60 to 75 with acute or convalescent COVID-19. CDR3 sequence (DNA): TGTGCCAGCAGTTCGACTACACAAGAGACCCAGTACTTC. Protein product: CASSSTTQETQYF.